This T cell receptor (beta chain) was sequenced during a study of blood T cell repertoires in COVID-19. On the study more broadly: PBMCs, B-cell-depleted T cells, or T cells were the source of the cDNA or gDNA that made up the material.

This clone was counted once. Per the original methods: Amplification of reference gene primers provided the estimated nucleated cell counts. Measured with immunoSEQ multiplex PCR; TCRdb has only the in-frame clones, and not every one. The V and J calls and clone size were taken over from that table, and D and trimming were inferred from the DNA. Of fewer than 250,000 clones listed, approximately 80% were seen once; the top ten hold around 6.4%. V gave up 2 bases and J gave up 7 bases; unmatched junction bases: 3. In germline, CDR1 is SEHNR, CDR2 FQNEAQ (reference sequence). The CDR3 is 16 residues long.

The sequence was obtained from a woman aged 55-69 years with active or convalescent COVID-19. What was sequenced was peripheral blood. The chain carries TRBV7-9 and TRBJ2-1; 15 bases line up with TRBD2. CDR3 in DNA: TGTGCCAGCAGCTTATCAGGGACTAGCGGGAGGAATGAGCAGTTCTTC. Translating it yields CASSLSGTSGRNEQFF.